One and the same sample provided the 10 T cell receptor beta chains below, sequenced in a study of blood T cell repertoires in COVID-19. TCRdb keeps only in-frame clones here, not all; method: immunoSEQ multiplex PCR. Of roughly 250,000 clones listed, around 90% are singletons. Source material: PBMCs or T cells enriched from blood (not recorded which). The receptors come from a woman between 25 and 40 years old with acute COVID-19.

The chain is built from TRBV9 and TRBJ2-5; 7 bases match TRBD2. The CDR3 runs 20 residues. V dropped 0 bases and J dropped 5; count of bases not matched to a gene: 22. In germline, CDR1 is SGDLS, CDR2 YYNGEE. CDR3 region: CASSVGLRGGSVFNRETQYF. The DNA of the CDR3 is TGTGCCAGCAGCGTAGGCCTTCGTGGCGGGAGTGTTTTCAATCGGGAGACCCAGTACTTC.

This clone has just one count. The chain employs TRBV7-2 and TRBJ1-5; possibly TRBD1 for D (5 bases). Germline CDR1 and CDR2: SGHTA and FQGNSA. Trimming left V 5 bases short and J 6 bases short, with 17 bases between. The CDR3 has 15 residues. This chain's CDR3 is CASSSFTGLGQPQHF. The CDR3, as DNA: TGTGCCAGCAGCAGCTTCACAGGTCTAGGTCAGCCCCAGCATTTT.

This clone was picked up one time. V and J are TRBV5-6 and TRBJ1-5; TRBD1 matches at 7 bases. The germline V gene has CDR1 SGHDT and CDR2 YYEEEE. The junction had 6 bases not matched to a gene; V was cut back by 4 bases and J by 5 bases. The CDR3 is 14 residues long. The CDR3 DNA follows: TGTGCCAGCAGCAACCGGGACAGATATCAGCCCCAGCATTTT. It yields the protein CASSNRDRYQPQHF.

The chain couples TRBV29-1 to TRBJ1-2, with TRBD1 matching over 7 bases. The CDR3 consists of 15 residues. CDR1 is SQVTM and CDR2 is ANQGSEA in the germline V gene. V lost 0 bases, J lost 0 bases, and 4 bases stayed unmatched. CDR3 bases: TGCAGCGTTGAAGAATGGGACAGAGCTAACTATGGCTACACCTTC. It translates to CSVEEWDRANYGYTF.

J is TRBJ2-7 and V is TRBV10-3; TRBD2 matches at 11 bases. Germline CDR1 ENHRY, CDR2 SYGVKD. The CDR3 loop spans 14 amino acids. The J segment lost 2 bases and the V segment lost 10 bases, leaving 7 bases of the junction unmatched. CDR3 loop: CATQLAGDTYEQYF. The CDR3 bases are TGTGCCACCCAACTAGCGGGAGACACCTACGAGCAGTACTTC.

This sequence joins TRBV5-1 and TRBJ1-6, with 7 bases lining up with TRBD1. The V gene's germline CDR1 is SGHRS and CDR2 YFSETQ. V lost 3 bases to trimming and J lost 8 bases; unmatched junction nucleotides: 11. The CDR3 is made up of 16 amino acids. The DNA for the CDR3 is TGCGCCAGCAGCTCGGACACAGGGGCGCGGGATTCACCCCTCCACTTT. This codes for CASSSDTGARDSPLHF.

V is TRBV11-2 and J is TRBJ1-2; D not certain. The CDR3 is 13 amino acids. The V end was cut by 5 bases, the J end by 6 bases, with 13 bases between. Germline loops: CDR1 SGHAT, CDR2 FQNNGV. The CDR3 DNA reads as TGTGCCAGCAGCGTTACAGTTTTGGATGGCTACACCTTC. Translating gives CASSVTVLDGYTF.

J is TRBJ1-3 and V is TRBV4-1; the D gene is possibly TRBD1 (6 bases). Deletions cut 3 bases from V and 2 bases from J, with 17 bases between. This CDR3 has 17 amino acids. Germline V gene lookup returns CDR1 MGHRA and CDR2 YSYEKL. CDR3 in DNA: TGCGCCAGCAGCCAGCTGAACAGGGTCTGGGCTGGAAACACCATATATTTT. Residues: CASSQLNRVWAGNTIYF.

The rearrangement joins TRBV13 to TRBJ1-4; D uncertain. Germline V CDR1 and CDR2: PRHDT, FYEKMQ (reference sequence). V was shortened by 0 bases and J by 7 bases, with 9 bases between the two germline ends. The CDR3 runs to 14 residues. Written as DNA, the CDR3 is TGTGCCAGCAGCTTAGGCAAACAGTCTGAAAAACTGTTTTTT. Residues: CASSLGKQSEKLFF.

The CDR3 region has the DNA TGTGCCAGCAGTTTGTACAGAGGGCAGCCCCAGCATTTT. The encoded protein is CASSLYRGQPQHF. V gene TRBV12-3 or TRBV12-4 combines with J gene TRBJ1-5; no definite D call. This CDR3 comprises 13 residues. The ends were cut back, 3 bases at V and 7 bases at J, with 10 bases in the middle.